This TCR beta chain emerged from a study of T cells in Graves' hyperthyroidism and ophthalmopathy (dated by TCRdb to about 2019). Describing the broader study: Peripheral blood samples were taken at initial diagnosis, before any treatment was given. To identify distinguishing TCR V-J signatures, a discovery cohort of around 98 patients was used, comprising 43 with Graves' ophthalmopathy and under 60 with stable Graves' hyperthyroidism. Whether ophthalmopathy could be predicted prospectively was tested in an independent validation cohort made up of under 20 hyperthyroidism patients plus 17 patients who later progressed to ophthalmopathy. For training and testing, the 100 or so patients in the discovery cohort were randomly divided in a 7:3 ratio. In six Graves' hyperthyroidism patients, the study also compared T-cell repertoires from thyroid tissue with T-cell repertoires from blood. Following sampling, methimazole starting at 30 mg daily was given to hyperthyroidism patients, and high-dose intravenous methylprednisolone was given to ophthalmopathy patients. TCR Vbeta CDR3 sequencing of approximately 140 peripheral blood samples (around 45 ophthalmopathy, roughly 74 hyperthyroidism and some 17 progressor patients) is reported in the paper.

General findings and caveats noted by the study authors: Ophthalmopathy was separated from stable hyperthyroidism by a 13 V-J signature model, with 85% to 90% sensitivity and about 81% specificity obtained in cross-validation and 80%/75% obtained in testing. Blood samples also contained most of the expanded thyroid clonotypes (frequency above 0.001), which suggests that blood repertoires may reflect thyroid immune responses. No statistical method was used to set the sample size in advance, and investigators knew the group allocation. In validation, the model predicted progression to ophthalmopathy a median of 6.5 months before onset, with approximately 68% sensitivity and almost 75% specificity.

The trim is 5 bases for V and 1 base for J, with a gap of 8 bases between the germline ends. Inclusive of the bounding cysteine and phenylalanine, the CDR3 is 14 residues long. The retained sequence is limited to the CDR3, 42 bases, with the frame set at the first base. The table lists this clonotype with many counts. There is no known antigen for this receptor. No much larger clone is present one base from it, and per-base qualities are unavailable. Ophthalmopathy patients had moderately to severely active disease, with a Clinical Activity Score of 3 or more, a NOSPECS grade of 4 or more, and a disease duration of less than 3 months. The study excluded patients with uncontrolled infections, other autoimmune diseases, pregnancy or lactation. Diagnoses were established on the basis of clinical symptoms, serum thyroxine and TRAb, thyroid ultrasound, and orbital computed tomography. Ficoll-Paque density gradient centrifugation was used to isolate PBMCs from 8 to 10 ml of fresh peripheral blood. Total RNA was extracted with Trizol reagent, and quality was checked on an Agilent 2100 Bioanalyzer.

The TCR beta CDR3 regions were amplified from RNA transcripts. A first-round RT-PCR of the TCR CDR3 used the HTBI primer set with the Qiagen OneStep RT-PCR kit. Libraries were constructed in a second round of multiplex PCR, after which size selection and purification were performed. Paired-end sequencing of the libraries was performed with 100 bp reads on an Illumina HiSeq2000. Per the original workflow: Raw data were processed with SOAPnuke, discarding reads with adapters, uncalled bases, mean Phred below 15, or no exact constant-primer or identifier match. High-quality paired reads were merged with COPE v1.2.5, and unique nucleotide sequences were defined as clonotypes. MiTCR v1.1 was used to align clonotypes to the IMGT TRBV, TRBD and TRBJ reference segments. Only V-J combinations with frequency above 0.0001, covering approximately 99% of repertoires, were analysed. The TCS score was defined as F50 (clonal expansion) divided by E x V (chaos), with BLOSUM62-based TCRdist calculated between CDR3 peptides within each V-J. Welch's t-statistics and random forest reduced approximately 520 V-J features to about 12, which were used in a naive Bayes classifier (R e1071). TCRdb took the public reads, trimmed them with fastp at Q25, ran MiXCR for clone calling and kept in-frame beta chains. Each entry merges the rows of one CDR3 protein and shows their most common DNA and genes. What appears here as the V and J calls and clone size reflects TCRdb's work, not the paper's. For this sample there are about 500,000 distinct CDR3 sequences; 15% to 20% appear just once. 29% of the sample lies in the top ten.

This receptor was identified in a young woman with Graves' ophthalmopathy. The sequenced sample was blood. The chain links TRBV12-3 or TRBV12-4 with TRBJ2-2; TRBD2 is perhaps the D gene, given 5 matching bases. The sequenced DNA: TGTGCCAGCAGTCTCCGGGGGAACACCGGGGAGCTGTTTTTT. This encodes CASSLRGNTGELFF.